The rows below give T cell receptor beta chains drawn from one sample of a study of blood T cell repertoires in COVID-19. Here immunoSEQ multiplex PCR was the method, and the copy in TCRdb shows in-frame clones only, minus some. The data hold around 200,000 clones, with around 79% observed a single time. Sequencing was carried out using peripheral blood. These TCRs come from a woman aged 45-59 years with acute or convalescent COVID-19. Each CDR3 is given with its conserved first and last residue. D genes are given only for firm matches. Rows give clone size only sometimes, using once, few, many, or a class for an expanded clone.

v_call	d_call	clone_size	j_call	cdr3_nt	cdr3_aa
TRBV3-1/TRBV3-2	-	-	TRBJ2-2	TGTGCCAGCAGCCGAACCGGGACCGGGGAGCTGTTTTTT	CASSRTGTGELFF
TRBV7-2	TRBD2	-	TRBJ2-5	TGTGCCAGCAGCTCCCTTGGACTAGCGGGAACCCAAGAGACCCAGTACTTC	CASSSLGLAGTQETQYF
TRBV5-6	-	-	TRBJ1-2	TGTGCCAGCAGCTTGTACAACGGCGGGTCCAAGTCTAGCTATGGCTACACCTTC	CASSLYNGGSKSSYGYTF
TRBV6-5	TRBD1	-	TRBJ2-1	TGTGCCAGCAGTTACTCTGCGGGACAGGCGAGCAATGAGCAGTTCTTC	CASSYSAGQASNEQFF
TRBV30	-	few	TRBJ2-2	TGTGCCTGGAGAGTGGGGGCTTACACCGGGGAGCTGTTTTTT	CAWRVGAYTGELFF
TRBV6-4	-	-	TRBJ1-5	TGTGCCAGCAGTGAAGGTGGAGGGAGCAATCAGCCCCAGCATTTT	CASSEGGGSNQPQHF
TRBV30	TRBD2	-	TRBJ2-7	TGTGCCTGGAGAAGCGGACTAGCGGGGGTACACTACGAGCAGTACTTC	CAWRSGLAGVHYEQYF
TRBV5-5	-	-	TRBJ1-1	TGTGCCAGCAGCTTCTTTACCCCGATAGGGAGGAGCACTGAAGCTTTCTTT	CASSFFTPIGRSTEAFF
TRBV24-1	TRBD1	few	TRBJ2-5	TGTGCCACCAGTGATCCCTTTGACAGGGACCAAGAGACCCAGTACTTC	CATSDPFDRDQETQYF
TRBV28	TRBD1	-	TRBJ2-1	TGTGCCAGCAGTTTAGTCGGACAGGGGGCAAATGAGCAGTTCTTC	CASSLVGQGANEQFF
TRBV19	-	-	TRBJ1-5	TGTGCCAGTAGTCCCTCGTCAGGGCCTGGCAATCAGCCCCAGCATTTT	CASSPSSGPGNQPQHF
TRBV11-2	-	-	TRBJ2-7	TGTGCCAGCAGCTTACGACTAGTCGGGACCCTCGAGCAGTACTTC	CASSLRLVGTLEQYF
TRBV7-2	TRBD1	-	TRBJ1-2	TGTGCCAGCAGCTCACGGGCAGGGGGCAACTATGGCTACACCTTC	CASSSRAGGNYGYTF
TRBV3-1/TRBV3-2	-	-	TRBJ1-1	TGTGCCAGCAGCCAAGATAGAGGAGAAGCTTTCTTT	CASSQDRGEAFF
TRBV24-1	TRBD2	-	TRBJ2-1	TGTGCCACCAGTGGACCTAGCGGGTCCTACCAAGGTTACAATGAGCAGTTCTTC	CATSGPSGSYQGYNEQFF
TRBV7-2	-	few	TRBJ2-3	TGTGCCAGCAGCTTAGGACTTAGCGCAGATACGCAGTATTTT	CASSLGLSADTQYF